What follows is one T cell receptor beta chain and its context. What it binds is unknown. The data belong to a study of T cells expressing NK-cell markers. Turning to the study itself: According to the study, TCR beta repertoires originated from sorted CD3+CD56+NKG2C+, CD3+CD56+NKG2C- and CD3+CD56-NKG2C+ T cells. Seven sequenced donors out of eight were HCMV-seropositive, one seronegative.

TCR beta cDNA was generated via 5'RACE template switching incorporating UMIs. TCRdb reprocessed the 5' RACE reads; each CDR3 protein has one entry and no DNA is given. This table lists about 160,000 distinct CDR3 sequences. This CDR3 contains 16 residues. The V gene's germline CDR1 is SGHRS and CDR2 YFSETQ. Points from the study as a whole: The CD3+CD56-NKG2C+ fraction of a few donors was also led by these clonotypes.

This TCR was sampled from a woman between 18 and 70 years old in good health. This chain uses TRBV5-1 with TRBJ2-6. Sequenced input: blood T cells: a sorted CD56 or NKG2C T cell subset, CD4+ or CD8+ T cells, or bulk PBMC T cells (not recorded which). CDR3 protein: CASSSDVSSGANVLTF.